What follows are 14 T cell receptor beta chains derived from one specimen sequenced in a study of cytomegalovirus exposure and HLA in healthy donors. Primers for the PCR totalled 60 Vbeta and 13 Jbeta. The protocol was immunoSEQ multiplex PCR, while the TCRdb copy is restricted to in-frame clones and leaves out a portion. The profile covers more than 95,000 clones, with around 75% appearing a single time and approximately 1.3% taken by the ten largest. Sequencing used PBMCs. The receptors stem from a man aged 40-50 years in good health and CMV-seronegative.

The CDR3 coding sequence is TGTGCCAGCAGATCCTGGGGGGGAATTGAGGGTATGAACACTGAAGCTTTCTTT. Its protein is CASRSWGGIEGMNTEAFF. The rearrangement uses TRBV28 and TRBJ1-1, with D tentatively TRBD1 (5 bases). The V end was cut by 6 bases, the J end by 0 bases, with 23 bases between. Germline CDR1 reads MDHEN; CDR2 reads SYDVKM. CDR3 size: 18 residues.

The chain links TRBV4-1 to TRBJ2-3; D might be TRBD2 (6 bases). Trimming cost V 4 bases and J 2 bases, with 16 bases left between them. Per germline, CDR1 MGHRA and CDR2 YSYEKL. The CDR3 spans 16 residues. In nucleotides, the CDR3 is TGCGCCAGCAGCCCCGAGCCGGGACTTTACACAGATACGCAGTATTTT. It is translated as CASSPEPGLYTDTQYF.

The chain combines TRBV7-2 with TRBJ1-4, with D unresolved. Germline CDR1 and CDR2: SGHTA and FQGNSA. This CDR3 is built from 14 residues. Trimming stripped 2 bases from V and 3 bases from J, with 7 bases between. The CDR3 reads CASSLLGANEKLFF. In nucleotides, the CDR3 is TGTGCCAGCAGCTTACTCGGGGCTAATGAAAAACTGTTTTTT. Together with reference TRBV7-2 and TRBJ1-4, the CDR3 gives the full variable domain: GAGVSQSPSNKVTEKGKDVELRCDPISGHTALYWYRQSLGQGLEFLIYFQGNSAPDKSGLPSDRFSAERTGGSVSTLTIQRTQQEDSAVYLCASSLLGANEKLFFGSGTQLSVL.

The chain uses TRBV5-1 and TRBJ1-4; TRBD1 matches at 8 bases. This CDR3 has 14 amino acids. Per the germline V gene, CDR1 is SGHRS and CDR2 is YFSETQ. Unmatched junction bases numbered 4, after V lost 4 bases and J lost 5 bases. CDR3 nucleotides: TGCGCCAGCAGCCGGGGACAGGAGAATGAAAAACTGTTTTTT. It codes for CASSRGQENEKLFF.

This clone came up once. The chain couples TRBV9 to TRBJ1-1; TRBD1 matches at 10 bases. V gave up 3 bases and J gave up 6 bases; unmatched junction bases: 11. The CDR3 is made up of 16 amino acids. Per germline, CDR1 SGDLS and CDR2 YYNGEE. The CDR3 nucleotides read TGTGCCAGCAGCGCATCTTCGACAGGGGGCGCCTCTGAAGCTTTCTTT. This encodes CASSASSTGGASEAFF.

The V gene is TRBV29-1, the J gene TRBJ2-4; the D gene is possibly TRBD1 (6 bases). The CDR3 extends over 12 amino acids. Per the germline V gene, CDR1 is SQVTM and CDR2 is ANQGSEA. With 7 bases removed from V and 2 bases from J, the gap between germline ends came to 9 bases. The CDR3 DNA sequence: TGCAGCGCCGGGACAACCAAAAACATTCAGTACTTC. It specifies CSAGTTKNIQYF.

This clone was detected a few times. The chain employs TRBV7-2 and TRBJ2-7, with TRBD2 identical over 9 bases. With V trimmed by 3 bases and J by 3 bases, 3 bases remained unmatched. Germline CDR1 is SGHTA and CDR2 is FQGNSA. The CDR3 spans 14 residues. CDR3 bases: TGTGCCAGCAGCTTGGGACTAGCTGTCTACGAGCAGTACTTC. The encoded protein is CASSLGLAVYEQYF. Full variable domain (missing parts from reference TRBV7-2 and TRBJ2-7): GAGVSQSPSNKVTEKGKDVELRCDPISGHTALYWYRQSLGQGLEFLIYFQGNSAPDKSGLPSDRFSAERTGGSVSTLTIQRTQQEDSAVYLCASSLGLAVYEQYFGPGTRLTVT.

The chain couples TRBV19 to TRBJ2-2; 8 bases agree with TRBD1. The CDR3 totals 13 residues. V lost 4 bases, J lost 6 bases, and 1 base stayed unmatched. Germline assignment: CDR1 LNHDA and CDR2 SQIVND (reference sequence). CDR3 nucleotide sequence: TGTGCCAGTAGTACAGGGGGCTCCGGGGAGCTGTTTTTT. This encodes CASSTGGSGELFF. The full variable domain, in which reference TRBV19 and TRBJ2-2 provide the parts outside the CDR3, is DGGITQSPKYLFRKEGQNVTLSCEQNLNHDAMYWYRQDPGQGLRLIYYSQIVNDFQKGDIAEGYSVSREKKESFPLTVTSAQKNPTAFYLCASSTGGSGELFFGEGSRLTVL.

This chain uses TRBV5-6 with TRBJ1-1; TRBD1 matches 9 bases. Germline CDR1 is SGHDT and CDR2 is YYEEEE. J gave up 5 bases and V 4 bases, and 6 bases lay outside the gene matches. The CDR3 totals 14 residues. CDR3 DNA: TGTGCCAGCAGCGCCGGGACAGGGCGAACTGAAGCTTTCTTT. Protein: CASSAGTGRTEAFF. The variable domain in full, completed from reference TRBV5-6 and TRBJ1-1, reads DAGVTQSPTHLIKTRGQQVTLRCSPKSGHDTVSWYQQALGQGPQFIFQYYEEEERQRGNFPDRFSGHQFPNYSSELNVNALLLGDSALYLCASSAGTGRTEAFFGQGTRLTVV.

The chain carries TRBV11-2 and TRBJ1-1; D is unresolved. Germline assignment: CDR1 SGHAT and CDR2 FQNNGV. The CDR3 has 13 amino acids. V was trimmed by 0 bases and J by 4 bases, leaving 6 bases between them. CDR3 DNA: TGTGCCAGCAGCTTAGAGTTATTCACTGAAGCTTTCTTT. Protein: CASSLELFTEAFF.

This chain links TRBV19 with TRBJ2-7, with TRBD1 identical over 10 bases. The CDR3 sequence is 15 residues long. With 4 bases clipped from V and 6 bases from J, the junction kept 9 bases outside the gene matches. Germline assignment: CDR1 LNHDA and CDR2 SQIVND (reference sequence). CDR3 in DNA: TGTGCCAGTAGTAGATTGGGACAGGGGAAAGGCGAGCAGTACTTC. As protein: CASSRLGQGKGEQYF.

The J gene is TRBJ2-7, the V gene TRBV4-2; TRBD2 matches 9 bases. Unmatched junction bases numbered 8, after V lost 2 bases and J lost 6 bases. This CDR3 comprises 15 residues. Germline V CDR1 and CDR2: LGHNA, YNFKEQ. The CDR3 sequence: CASSQQRGVPLEQYF. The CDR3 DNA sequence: TGTGCCAGCAGCCAACAGCGGGGGGTCCCTCTCGAGCAGTACTTC.

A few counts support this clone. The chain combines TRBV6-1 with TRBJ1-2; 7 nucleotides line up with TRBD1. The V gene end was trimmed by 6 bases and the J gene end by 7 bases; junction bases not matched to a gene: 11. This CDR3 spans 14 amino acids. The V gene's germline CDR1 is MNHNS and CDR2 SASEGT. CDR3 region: CASSPGGTASGYTF. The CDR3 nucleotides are TGTGCCAGCAGCCCGGGAGGGACAGCGTCTGGCTACACCTTC.

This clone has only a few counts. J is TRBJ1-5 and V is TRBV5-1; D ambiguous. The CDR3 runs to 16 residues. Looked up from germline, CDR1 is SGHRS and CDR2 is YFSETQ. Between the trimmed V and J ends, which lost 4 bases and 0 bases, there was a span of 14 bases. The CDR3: CASSPTTGVSNQPQHF. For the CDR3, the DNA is TGCGCCAGCAGCCCAACGACCGGGGTTAGCAATCAGCCCCAGCATTTT.